Listed here are 17 T cell receptor beta chains from one sample, sequenced in a study of T cells in localized non-small cell lung cancer. Only in-frame clones appear in the TCRdb table, and some are missing; sequencing was by immunoSEQ multiplex PCR. The sample lists approximately 54,000 clones; around 81% were seen once. The sample consisted of peripheral blood, taken before any cancer treatment. Receptors were obtained from a female donor older than 55 with stage II squamous cell lung carcinoma.

The rearrangement joins TRBV29-1 to TRBJ2-7; unclear D gene. Germline CDR1 SQVTM, CDR2 ANQGSEA. CDR3 size: 14 residues. Trimming cost V 1 base and J 2 bases, with 12 bases left between them. Written as DNA, the CDR3 is TGCAGCGTTGAAGTGATGGGCCGCCCCTACGAGCAGTACTTC. It translates to CSVEVMGRPYEQYF.

V and J are TRBV27 and TRBJ1-2; maybe TRBD1 (5 bases). The germline gives CDR1 MNHEY, CDR2 SMNVEV (reference sequence). This CDR3 has 13 amino acids. V was pared by 5 bases and J by 6 bases, with 13 bases between. This chain's CDR3 is CASSAAGTHGYTF. The DNA for the CDR3 is TGTGCCAGCAGTGCCGCCGGGACGCATGGCTACACCTTC.

The chain combines TRBV30 with TRBJ2-1; 11 nucleotides match TRBD2. The V segment lost 0 bases and the J segment 13 bases; nucleotides outside the gene matches: 2. Germline loops: CDR1 GTSNPN, CDR2 SVGIG (reference sequence). The CDR3 is 12 residues long. The CDR3 sequence: CAWSVGTSGQFF. For the CDR3, the DNA is TGTGCCTGGAGTGTAGGGACTAGCGGACAGTTCTTC.

The rearrangement joins TRBV5-4 to TRBJ1-2, with TRBD1 matching 7 bases. Germline-derived CDR1 and CDR2 are SGHNT and YYREEE (reference sequence). The CDR3 is made up of 16 amino acids. With 3 bases clipped from V and 3 bases from J, the junction kept 11 bases outside the gene matches. The CDR3 coding sequence is TGTGCCAGCAGCTCGCCGACAGGGAGGCTTGACTATGGCTACACCTTC. It yields the protein CASSSPTGRLDYGYTF.

The chain joins TRBV18 to TRBJ2-2; 11 bases map to TRBD1. The CDR3 has 17 residues. J gave up 2 bases and V 3 bases, and 5 bases lay outside the gene matches. Germline CDR1 is KGHSH and CDR2 is LQKENI. CDR3 in amino acids: CASSPDRGLFNTGELFF. DNA for the CDR3: TGTGCCAGCTCACCGGACAGGGGGCTATTTAACACCGGGGAGCTGTTTTTT.

The chain recombines TRBV11-1 with TRBJ2-7, with 16 bases lining up with TRBD2. Germline lookup yields CDR1 SGHAT and CDR2 FQDESV (reference sequence). The CDR3 has 17 amino acids. The trim removed 3 bases at V and 5 bases at J, leaving 7 bases unmatched. The CDR3 sequence: CASSFGTSGGALHEQYF. The CDR3 bases are TGTGCCAGCAGCTTCGGGACTAGCGGGGGGGCCCTCCACGAGCAGTACTTC.

This rearrangement joins TRBV10-3 to TRBJ1-2, with TRBD1 identical over 9 bases. This CDR3 has 16 amino acids. Germline loops: CDR1 ENHRY, CDR2 SYGVKD. Trimming at V came to 0 bases and at J to 8 bases, leaving 10 bases not matched to a gene. This CDR3 reads CAISESYQQGARGYTF. The CDR3 bases are TGTGCCATCAGTGAGTCGTATCAACAGGGGGCGAGGGGCTACACCTTC.

This chain connects TRBV11-3 to TRBJ1-3; D is ambiguous. The germline V gene encodes CDR1 SGHNT and CDR2 YENEEA. There are 16 residues in the CDR3. The ends were cut back, 2 bases at V and 0 bases at J, with 11 bases in the middle. The CDR3 loop is CASSLRTSSSGNTIYF. Here the CDR3 DNA reads TGTGCCAGCAGCTTAAGGACGTCGAGCTCTGGAAACACCATATATTTT.

V is TRBV29-1 and J is TRBJ1-6; a weak D match, TRBD1 (6 bases). The CDR3 spans 13 residues. Germline V gene lookup returns CDR1 SQVTM and CDR2 ANQGSEA. Trimming removed 6 bases at V and 4 bases at J, with 10 bases between. This CDR3 is CSVRGQYNSPLHF. CDR3 DNA: TGCAGCGTAAGGGGACAATATAATTCACCCCTCCACTTT.

This chain joins TRBV7-9 and TRBJ1-1, with D unresolved. The germline CDR1 and CDR2 sequences are SEHNR and FQNEAQ (reference sequence). The CDR3 loop spans 12 amino acids. The germline V and J ends were trimmed by 8 bases and 2 bases, with 9 bases remaining between them. The CDR3 sequence: CASFSDNTEAFF. Here the CDR3 DNA reads TGTGCCAGCTTTTCCGACAACACTGAAGCTTTCTTT.

This sequence joins TRBV9 and TRBJ1-2; the D is unclear. The CDR3 is 13 amino acids. Trimming left V 3 bases short and J 6 bases short, with 12 bases between. Germline V gene data show CDR1 as SGDLS and CDR2 as YYNGEE. The CDR3: CASSGSRRNGYTF. CDR3 DNA sequence: TGTGCCAGCAGCGGTTCCCGGAGGAATGGCTACACCTTC. Looking up the rest from reference TRBV9 and TRBJ1-2 gives the full variable domain: DSGVTQTPKHLITATGQRVTLRCSPRSGDLSVYWYQQSLDQGLQFLIQYYNGEERAKGNILERFSAQQFPDLHSELNLSSLELGDSALYFCASSGSRRNGYTFGSGTRLTVV.

The chain is built from TRBV7-9 and TRBJ2-7; the D gene is possibly TRBD1 (6 bases). V dropped 4 bases and J dropped 0 bases, with 13 bases sitting between them. This CDR3 region has 15 residues. CDR1 and CDR2 from the germline V gene are SEHNR and FQNEAQ (reference sequence). The CDR3 DNA reads TGTGCCAGCAGCTCAACGACAGGAGTCTCCTACGAGCAGTACTTC. Protein product: CASSSTTGVSYEQYF.

V gene TRBV5-1 combines with J gene TRBJ1-1; 7 bases are shared with TRBD1. Trimming removed 3 bases from V and 8 bases from J; junction bases left unmatched: 4. Germline V gene sequence: CDR1 SGHRS, CDR2 YFSETQ. CDR3 length: 12 amino acids. The DNA for the CDR3 is TGCGCCAGCAGCTCGACAGGGCCAGAAGCTTTCTTT. Its protein is CASSSTGPEAFF.

V gene TRBV15 combines with J gene TRBJ2-7, with 8 nucleotides matching TRBD1. The CDR3 is made up of 17 amino acids. Germline V CDR1 and CDR2: LNHNV, YYDKDF (reference sequence). J was trimmed by 6 bases and V by 1 base; bases with no gene match: 14. The CDR3 sequence is CATSRGLSRDRIPEQYF. CDR3 nucleotide sequence: TGTGCCACCAGCAGAGGCCTTTCGCGGGACAGGATTCCCGAGCAGTACTTC.

This clone was counted between two and nine times. The chain combines TRBV5-6 with TRBJ1-4; D may be TRBD1 (6 bases). There are 16 residues in the CDR3. Germline CDR1 is SGHDT and CDR2 is YYEEEE. The V end lost 6 bases, the J end lost 6 bases, and 21 bases lay between the germline ends. The CDR3 DNA sequence: TGTGCCAGCATCGTTGGTGGGGGCGGGGGCGATGAAAAACTGTTTTTT. It encodes CASIVGGGGGDEKLFF.

The rearrangement links TRBV5-4 to TRBJ2-1; 10 bases fit TRBD2. The V and J ends lost 7 bases and 6 bases, in that order; junction bases with no gene match: 13. The CDR3 contains 16 residues. Per germline, CDR1 SGHNT and CDR2 YYREEE (reference sequence). Written as DNA, the CDR3 is TGTGCCAGCCTGCCAGCGGGGGGGCCCGGAGTCAATGAGCAGTTCTTC. As protein: CASLPAGGPGVNEQFF.

This sequence joins TRBV19 and TRBJ1-1, with a weak D call TRBD1 (5 bases). The CDR3 has 14 amino acids. In germline, CDR1 is LNHDA, CDR2 SQIVND (reference sequence). Trimming pared 4 bases from V and 2 bases from J, leaving 11 bases between. The CDR3 here is CASSTLQGNTEAFF. For the CDR3, the DNA is TGTGCCAGTAGTACACTCCAGGGCAACACTGAAGCTTTCTTT.